This record covers a single T cell receptor beta chain. Its target is not known. The junction and the germline gene differ at one end; a read error may be behind it. The CDR3 sequence is 18 residues long. Per the germline V gene, CDR1 is MGHRA and CDR2 is YSYEKL. The entry originates in a study of beta chain features in type 1 diabetes. The study, taken as a whole, reports: The study found moderately but significantly shorter TCRB CDR3s in all four CD4+ subsets of Type 1 diabetes patients.

Expressed TCRB transcripts were sequenced because the isolated RNA had all been reverse transcribed beforehand. Measured with immunoSEQ multiplex PCR; TCRdb has only the in-frame clones, and not every one. The sample includes approximately 730,000 clones, about an eighth of them seen just once. This sequence joins TRBV4-1 and TRBJ1-4, with unresolved D. This receptor was taken from a man aged 18 to 35 with type 1 diabetes. The sample was naive CD4+ T cells from blood. CDR3 region: CASSQETATMTGNEKLFF. In DNA, the CDR3 is TGCGCCAGCAGCCAAGAGACGGCGACGATGACGGGGAATGAGAAACTGTTTTTT.